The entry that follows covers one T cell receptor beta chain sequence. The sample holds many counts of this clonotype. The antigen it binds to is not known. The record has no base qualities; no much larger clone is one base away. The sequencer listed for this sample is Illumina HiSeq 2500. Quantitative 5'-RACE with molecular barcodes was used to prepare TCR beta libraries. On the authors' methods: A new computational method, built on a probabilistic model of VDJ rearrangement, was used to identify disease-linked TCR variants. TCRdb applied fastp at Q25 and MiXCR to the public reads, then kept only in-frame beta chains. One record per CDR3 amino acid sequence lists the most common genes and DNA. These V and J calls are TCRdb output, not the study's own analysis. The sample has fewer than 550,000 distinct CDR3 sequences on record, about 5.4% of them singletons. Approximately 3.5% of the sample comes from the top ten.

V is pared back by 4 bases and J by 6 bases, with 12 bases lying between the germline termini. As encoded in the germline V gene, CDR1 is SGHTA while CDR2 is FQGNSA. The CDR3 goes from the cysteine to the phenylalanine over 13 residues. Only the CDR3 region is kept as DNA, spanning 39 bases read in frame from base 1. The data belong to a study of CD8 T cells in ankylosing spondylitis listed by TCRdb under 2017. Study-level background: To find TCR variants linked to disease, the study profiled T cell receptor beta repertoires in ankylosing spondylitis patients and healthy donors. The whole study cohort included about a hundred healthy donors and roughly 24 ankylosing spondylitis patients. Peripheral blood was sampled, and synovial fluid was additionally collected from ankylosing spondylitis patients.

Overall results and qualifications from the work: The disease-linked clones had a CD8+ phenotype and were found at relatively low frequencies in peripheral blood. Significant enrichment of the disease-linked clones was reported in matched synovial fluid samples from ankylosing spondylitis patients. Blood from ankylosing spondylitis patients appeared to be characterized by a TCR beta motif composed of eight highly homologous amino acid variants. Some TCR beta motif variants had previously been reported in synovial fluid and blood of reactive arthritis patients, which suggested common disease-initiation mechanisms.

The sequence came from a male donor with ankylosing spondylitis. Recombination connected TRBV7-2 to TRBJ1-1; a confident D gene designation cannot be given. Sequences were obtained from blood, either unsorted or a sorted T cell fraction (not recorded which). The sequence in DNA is TGTGCCAGCAGCTCTACCTTGAGGGCTGAAGCTTTCTTT. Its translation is CASSSTLRAEAFF.